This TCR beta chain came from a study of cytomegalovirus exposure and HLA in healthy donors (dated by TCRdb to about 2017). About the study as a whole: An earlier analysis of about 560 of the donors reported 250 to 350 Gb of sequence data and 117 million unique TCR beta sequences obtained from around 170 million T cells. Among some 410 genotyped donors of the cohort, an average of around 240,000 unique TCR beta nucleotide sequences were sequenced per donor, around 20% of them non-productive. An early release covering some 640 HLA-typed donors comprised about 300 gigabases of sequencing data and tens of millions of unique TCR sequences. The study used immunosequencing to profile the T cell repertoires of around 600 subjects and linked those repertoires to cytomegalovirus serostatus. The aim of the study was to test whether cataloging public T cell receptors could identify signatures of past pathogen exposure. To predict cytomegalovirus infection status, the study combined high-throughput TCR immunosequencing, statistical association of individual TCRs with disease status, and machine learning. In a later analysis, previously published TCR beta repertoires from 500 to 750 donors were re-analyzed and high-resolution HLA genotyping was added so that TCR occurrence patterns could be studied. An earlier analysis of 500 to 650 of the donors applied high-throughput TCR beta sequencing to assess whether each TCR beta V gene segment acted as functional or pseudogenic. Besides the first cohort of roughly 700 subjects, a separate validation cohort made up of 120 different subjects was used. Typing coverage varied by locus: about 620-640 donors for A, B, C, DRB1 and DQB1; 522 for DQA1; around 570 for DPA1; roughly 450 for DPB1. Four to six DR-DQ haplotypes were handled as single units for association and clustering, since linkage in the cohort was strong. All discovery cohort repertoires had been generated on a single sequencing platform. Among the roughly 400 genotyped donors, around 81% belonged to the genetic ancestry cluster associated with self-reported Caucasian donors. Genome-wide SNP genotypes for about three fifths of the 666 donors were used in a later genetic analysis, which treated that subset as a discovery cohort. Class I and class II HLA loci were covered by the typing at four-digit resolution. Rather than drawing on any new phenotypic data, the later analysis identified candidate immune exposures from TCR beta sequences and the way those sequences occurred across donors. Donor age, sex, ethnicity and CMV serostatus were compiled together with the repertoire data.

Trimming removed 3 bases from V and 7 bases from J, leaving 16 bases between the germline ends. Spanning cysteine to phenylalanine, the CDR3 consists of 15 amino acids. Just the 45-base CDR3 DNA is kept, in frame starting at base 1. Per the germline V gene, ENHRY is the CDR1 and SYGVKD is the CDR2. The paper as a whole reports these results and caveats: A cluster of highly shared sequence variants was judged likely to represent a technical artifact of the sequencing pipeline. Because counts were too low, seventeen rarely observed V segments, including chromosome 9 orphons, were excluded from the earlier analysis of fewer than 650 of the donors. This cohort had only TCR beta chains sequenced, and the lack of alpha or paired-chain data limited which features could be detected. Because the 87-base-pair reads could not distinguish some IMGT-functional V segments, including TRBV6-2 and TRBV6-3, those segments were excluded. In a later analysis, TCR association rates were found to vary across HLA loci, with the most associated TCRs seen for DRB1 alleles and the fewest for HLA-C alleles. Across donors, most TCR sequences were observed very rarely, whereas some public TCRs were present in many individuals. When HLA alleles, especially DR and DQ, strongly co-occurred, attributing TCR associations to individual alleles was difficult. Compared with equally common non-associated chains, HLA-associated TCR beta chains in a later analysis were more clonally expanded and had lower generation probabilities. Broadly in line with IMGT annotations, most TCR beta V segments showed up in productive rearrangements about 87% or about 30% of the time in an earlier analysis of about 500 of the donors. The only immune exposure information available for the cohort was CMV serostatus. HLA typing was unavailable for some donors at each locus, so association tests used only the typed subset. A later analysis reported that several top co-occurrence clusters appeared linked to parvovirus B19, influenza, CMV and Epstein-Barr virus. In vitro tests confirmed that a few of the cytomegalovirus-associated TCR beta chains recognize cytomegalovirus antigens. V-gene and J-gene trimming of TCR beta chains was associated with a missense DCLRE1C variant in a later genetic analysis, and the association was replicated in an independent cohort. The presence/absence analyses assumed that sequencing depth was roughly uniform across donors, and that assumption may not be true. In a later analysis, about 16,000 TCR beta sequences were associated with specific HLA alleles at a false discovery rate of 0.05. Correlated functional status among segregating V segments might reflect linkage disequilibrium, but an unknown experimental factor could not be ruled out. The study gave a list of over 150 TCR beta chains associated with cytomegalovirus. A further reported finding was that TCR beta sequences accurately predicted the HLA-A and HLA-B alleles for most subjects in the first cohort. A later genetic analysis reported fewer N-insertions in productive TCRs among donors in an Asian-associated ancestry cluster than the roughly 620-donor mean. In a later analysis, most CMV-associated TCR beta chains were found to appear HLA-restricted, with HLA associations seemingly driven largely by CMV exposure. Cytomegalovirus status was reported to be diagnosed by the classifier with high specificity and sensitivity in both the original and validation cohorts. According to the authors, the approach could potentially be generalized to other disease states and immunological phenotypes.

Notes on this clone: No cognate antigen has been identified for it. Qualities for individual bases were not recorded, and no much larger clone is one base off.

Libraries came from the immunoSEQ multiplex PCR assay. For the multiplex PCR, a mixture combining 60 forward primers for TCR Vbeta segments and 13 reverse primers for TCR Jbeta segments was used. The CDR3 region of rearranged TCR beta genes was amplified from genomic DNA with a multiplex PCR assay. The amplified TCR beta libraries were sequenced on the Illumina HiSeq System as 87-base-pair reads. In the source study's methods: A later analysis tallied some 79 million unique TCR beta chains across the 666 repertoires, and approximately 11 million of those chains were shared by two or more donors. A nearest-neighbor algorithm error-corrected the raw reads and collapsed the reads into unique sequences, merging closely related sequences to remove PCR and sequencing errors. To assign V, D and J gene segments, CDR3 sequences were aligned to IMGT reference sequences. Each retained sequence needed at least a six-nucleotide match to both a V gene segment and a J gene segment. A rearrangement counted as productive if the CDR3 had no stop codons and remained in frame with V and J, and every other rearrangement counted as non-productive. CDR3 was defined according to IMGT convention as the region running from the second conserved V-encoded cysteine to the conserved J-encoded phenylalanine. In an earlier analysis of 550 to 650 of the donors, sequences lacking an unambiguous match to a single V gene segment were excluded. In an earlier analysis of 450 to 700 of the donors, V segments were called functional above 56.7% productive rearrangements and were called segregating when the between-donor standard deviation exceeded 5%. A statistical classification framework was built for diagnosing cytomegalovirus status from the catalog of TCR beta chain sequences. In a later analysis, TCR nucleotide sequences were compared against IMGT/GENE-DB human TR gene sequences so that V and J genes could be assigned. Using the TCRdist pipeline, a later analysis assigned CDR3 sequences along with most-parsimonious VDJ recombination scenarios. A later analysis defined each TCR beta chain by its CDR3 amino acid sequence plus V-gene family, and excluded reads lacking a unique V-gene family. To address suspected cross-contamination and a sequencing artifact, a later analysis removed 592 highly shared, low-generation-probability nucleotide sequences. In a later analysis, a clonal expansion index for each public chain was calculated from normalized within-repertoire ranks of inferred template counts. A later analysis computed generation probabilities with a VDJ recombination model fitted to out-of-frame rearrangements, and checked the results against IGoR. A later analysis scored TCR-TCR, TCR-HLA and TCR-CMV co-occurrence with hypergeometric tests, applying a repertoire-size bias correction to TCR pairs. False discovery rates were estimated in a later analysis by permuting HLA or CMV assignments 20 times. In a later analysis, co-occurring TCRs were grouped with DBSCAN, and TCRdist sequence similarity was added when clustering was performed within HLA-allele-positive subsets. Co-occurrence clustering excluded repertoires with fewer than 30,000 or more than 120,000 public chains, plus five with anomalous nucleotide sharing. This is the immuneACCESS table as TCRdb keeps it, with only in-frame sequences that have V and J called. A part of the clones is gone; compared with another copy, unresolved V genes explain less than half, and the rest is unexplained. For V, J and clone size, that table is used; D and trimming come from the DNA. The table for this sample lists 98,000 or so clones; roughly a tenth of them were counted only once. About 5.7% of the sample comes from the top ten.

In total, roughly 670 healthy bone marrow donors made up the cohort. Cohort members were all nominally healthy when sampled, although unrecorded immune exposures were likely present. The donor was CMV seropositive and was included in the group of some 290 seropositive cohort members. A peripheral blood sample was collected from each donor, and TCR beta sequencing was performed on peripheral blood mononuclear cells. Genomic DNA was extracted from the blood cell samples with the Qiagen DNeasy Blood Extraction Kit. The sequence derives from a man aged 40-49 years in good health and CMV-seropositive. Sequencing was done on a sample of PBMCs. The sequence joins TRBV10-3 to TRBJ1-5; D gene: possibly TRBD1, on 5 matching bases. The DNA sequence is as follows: TGTGCCATCAGTGAAGACCTGGGGCCTGGGCAGCCCCAGCATTTT. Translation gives CAISEDLGPGQPQHF.